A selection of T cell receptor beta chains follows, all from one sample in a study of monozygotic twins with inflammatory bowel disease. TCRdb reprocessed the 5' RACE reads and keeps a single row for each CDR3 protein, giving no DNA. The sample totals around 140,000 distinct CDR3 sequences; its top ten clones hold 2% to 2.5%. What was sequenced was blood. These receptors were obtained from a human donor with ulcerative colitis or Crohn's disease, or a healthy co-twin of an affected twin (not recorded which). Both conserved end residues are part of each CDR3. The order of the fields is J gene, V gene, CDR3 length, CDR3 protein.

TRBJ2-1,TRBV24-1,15,CATSRPGLTYNEQFF
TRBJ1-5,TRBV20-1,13,CSARGGSGQPQHF
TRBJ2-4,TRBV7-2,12,CASSPNPQAQYF
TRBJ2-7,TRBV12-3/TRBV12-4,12,CASSFGGFGQYF
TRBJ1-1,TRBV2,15,CASSDDRTMNTEAFF
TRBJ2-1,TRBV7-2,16,CASSPPGLAGANEQFF
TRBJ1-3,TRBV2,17,CASSENPQGARGNTIYF
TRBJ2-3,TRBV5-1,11,CASSFTDTQYF
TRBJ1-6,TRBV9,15,CASSAGTSGNSPLHF
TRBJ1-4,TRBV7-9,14,CASSMGQGYEKLFF
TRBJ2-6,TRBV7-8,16,CASSPRRGSGANVLTF
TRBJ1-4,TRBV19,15,CASSILGQGNEKLFF
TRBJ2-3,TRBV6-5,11,CASSGPDTQYF
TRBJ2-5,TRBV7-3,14,CASSQGGTSQTQYF
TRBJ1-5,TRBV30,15,CAWSETPNSNQPQHF
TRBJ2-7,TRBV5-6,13,CASSLQGTYEQYF
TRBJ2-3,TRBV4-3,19,CASSQDQSRGTTRTNTQYF
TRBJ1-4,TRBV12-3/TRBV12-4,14,CASSPGQGNEKLFF
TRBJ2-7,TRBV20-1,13,CSATTRSAYEQYF
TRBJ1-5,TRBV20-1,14,CSARAGTGNQPQHF
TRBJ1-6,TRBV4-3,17,CASSQEGRVGWNSPLHF
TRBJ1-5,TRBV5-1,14,CASSSSGRGEPQHF
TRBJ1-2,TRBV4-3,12,CASSQANYGYTF
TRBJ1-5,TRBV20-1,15,CSARDRGSDDQPQHF
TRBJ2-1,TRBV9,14,CASSVAPGWNEQFF
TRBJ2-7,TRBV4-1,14,CASSQEKLGSEQYF
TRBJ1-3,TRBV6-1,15,CASSPTPSPGNTIYF
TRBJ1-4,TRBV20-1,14,CSAAPGRDDEKLFF
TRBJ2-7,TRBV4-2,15,CASSQDNYWAGEQYF
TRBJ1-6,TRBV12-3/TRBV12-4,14,CASSLGRPSVSLHF
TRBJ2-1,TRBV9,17,CASSVYTSGGTYNEQFF
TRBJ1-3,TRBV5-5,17,CASSPSEGLVSGNTIYF
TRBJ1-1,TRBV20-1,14,CSAGQGAQWTEAFF
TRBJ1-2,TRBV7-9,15,CASSLRETTNYGYTF
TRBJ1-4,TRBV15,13,CATSGNRNEKLFF
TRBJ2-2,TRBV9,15,CASSVDPRDTGELFF
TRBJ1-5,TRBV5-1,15,CASSLGPYSNQPQHF
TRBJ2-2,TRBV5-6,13,CASSSGNTGELFF
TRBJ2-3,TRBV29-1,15,CSDQRGGHPTDTQYF
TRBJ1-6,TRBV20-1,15,CSARGLRDSYSPLHF
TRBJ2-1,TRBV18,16,CASSPETGKRHNEQFF